The rows below give T cell receptor beta chains drawn from one sample of a study of siplizumab effects on memory and regulatory T cells. Using immunoSEQ multiplex PCR, the repertoire was profiled, and TCRdb retains in-frame clones only, with some absent. This table has 99,000 or so clones, about 94% appearing once. Sample: non-Treg CD4+ T cells sorted from blood. The receptors were gathered from a human donor in good health. The CDR3 runs from the conserved cysteine through the conserved F or W. D genes are given only for firm matches. Expanded clones are given a class, and other clones once, few, many or no size at all.

D gene: .
J gene: TRBJ1-2
V gene: TRBV27
clone size: .
CDR3 DNA: TGTGCCAGCAGTCAGGGCGGGACTGTCACTGGCTACACCTTC
CDR3 protein: CASSQGGTVTGYTF

D gene: .
J gene: TRBJ1-1
V gene: TRBV29-1
clone size: few
CDR3 DNA: TGCAGCGTTGATGGGCGGATGGGAACTGAAGCTTTCTTT
CDR3 protein: CSVDGRMGTEAFF

D gene: .
J gene: TRBJ1-2
V gene: TRBV7-2
clone size: .
CDR3 DNA: TGTGCCAGCAGTGAGGACAGCGCTAACTATGGCTACACCTTC
CDR3 protein: CASSEDSANYGYTF

D gene: TRBD1
J gene: TRBJ1-1
V gene: TRBV6-1
clone size: once
CDR3 DNA: TGTGCCAGCAGTGAAGGGCGGGACAGGGTTTGGAACACTGAAGCTTTCTTT
CDR3 protein: CASSEGRDRVWNTEAFF

D gene: TRBD2
J gene: TRBJ2-1
V gene: TRBV29-1
clone size: .
CDR3 DNA: TGCAGCGGAGGACGGGGAGGGGCGGGCAATGAGCAGTTCTTC
CDR3 protein: CSGGRGGAGNEQFF

D gene: .
J gene: TRBJ2-5
V gene: TRBV2
clone size: .
CDR3 DNA: TGTGCCAGCAAGGTCGCTATTTCGGAGACCCAGTACTTC
CDR3 protein: CASKVAISETQYF

D gene: .
J gene: TRBJ1-5
V gene: TRBV27
clone size: .
CDR3 DNA: TGTGCCAGCAGTACCTATCCCGACGGTAGCAATCAGCCCCAGCATTTT
CDR3 protein: CASSTYPDGSNQPQHF

D gene: TRBD1
J gene: TRBJ1-2
V gene: TRBV28
clone size: once
CDR3 DNA: TGTGCCAGCAGTTTACGTCTGACAGGGAACTATGGCTACACCTTC
CDR3 protein: CASSLRLTGNYGYTF

D gene: TRBD1
J gene: TRBJ1-6
V gene: TRBV27
clone size: .
CDR3 DNA: TGTGCCAGCAGTTTACCGGAAACAGGGGCGACAAATTCACCCCTCCACTTT
CDR3 protein: CASSLPETGATNSPLHF

D gene: .
J gene: TRBJ2-3
V gene: TRBV5-4
clone size: .
CDR3 DNA: TGTGCCAGCAGCTTCGGACACAACACAGATACGCAGTATTTT
CDR3 protein: CASSFGHNTDTQYF

D gene: TRBD1
J gene: TRBJ2-2
V gene: TRBV5-1
clone size: .
CDR3 DNA: TGCGCCAGCAGCAGAGACAGGGTAGAGACCGGGGAGCTGTTTTTT
CDR3 protein: CASSRDRVETGELFF

D gene: .
J gene: TRBJ1-5
V gene: TRBV19
clone size: .
CDR3 DNA: TGTGCCAGTACGCCGTCATATAGCAATCAGCCCCAGCATTTT
CDR3 protein: CASTPSYSNQPQHF

D gene: .
J gene: TRBJ2-2
V gene: TRBV30
clone size: .
CDR3 DNA: TGTGCCTGGAGTGCCGACAAGAACCGGGAGCTGTTTTTT
CDR3 protein: CAWSADKNRELFF